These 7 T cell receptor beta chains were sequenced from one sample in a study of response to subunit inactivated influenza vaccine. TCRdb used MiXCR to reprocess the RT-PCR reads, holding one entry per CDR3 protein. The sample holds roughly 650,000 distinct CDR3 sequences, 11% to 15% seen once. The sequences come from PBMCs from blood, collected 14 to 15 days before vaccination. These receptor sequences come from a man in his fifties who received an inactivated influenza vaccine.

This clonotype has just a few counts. CDR3 sequence reads: CASSDRGTGGGAYNSPLHF. CDR3 in DNA: TGTGCCAGCAGCGATCGCGGGACAGGGGGCGGAGCGTATAATTCACCCCTCCACTTT. V and J are TRBV16 and TRBJ1-6, with 12 bases matching TRBD1. J was trimmed by 4 bases and V by 5 bases; bases with no gene match: 12. Germline lookup yields CDR1 KGHSY and CDR2 FQNENV. The CDR3 consists of 19 residues.

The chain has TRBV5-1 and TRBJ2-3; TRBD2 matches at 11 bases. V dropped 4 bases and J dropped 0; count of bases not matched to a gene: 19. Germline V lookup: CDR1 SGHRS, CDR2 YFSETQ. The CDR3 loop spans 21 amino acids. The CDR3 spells CASSAWTSGSSGDSSTDTQYF. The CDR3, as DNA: TGCGCCAGCAGCGCCTGGACTAGCGGGTCCTCCGGGGATTCTAGCACAGATACGCAGTATTTT. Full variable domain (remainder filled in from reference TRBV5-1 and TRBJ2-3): KAGVTQTPRYLIKTRGQQVTLSCSPISGHRSVSWYQQTPGQGLQFLFEYFSETQRNKGNFPGRFSGRQFSNSRSEMNVSTLELGDSALYLCASSAWTSGSSGDSSTDTQYFGPGTRLTVL.

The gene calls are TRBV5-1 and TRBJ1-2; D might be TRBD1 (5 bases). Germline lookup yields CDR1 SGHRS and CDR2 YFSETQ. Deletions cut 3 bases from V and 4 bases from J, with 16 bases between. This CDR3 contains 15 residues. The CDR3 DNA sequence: TGCGCCAGCAGCTCGGCCTCTCCGAGGGGCTATGGCTACACCTTC. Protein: CASSSASPRGYGYTF.

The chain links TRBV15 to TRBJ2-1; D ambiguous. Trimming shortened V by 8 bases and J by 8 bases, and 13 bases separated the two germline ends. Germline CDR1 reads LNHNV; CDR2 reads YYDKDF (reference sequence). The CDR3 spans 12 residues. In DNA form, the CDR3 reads TGTGCCACCCCCTCGCCGTTTTATGAGCAGTTCTTC. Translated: CATPSPFYEQFF.

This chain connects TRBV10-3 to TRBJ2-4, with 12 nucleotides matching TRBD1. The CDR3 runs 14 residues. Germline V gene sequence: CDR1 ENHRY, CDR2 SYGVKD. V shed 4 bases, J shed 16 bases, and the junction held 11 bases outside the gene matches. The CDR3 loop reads CAISAGTGGKITYF. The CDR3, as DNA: TGTGCCATCAGTGCAGGGACAGGGGGCAAGATTACCTACTTC.

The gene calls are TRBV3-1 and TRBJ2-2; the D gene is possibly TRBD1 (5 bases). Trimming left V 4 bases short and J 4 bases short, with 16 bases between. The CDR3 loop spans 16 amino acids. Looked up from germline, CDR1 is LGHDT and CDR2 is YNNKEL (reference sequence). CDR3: CASSPKDSRRTGELFF. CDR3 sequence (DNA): TGTGCCAGCAGCCCCAAAGACAGCCGTCGCACCGGGGAGCTGTTTTTT.

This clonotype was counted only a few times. As DNA, the CDR3 is TGTGCCAGCAACGAAGGACAGGGGGCGCAAGACGAGCAGTTCTTC. This gives the protein CASNEGQGAQDEQFF. This rearrangement joins TRBV12-3 or TRBV12-4 to TRBJ2-1; 11 positions agree with TRBD1. The CDR3 loop spans 15 amino acids. The V segment lost 7 bases and the J segment 10 bases; nucleotides outside the gene matches: 12.